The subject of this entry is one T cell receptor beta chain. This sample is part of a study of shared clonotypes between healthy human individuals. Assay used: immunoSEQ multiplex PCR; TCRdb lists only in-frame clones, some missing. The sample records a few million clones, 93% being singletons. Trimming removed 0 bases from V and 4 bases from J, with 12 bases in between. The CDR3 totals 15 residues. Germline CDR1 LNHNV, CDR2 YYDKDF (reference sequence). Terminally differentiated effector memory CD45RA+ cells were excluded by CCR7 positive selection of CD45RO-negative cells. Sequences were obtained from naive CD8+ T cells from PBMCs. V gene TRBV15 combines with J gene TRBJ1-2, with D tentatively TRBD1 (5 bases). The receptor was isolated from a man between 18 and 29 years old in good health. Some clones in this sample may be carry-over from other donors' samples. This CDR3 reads CATSRETREPYGYTF. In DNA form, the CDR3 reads TGTGCCACCAGCAGAGAGACCAGGGAGCCCTATGGCTACACCTTC.